These 29 T cell receptor beta chains came from one sample sequenced in a study of T cell repertoires in cytomegalovirus infection. Each CDR3 protein gets one entry after TCRdb re-called the reads with MiXCR. Among approximately 390,000 distinct CDR3 sequences listed, about 34% were seen once. Antigen specificity for these receptors is unknown. The sample consisted of cultured PBMCs, taken from culture after CMV antigen stimulation. The receptor set was obtained from a human donor in good health (CMV status not recorded). Some clones in this sample may be carry-over from other donors' samples.

This rearrangement joins TRBV7-2 to TRBJ1-5; no clear D gene. The CDR3 extends over 16 amino acids. Germline-derived CDR1 and CDR2 are SGHTA and FQGNSA. The V end was cut by 5 bases, the J end by 1 base, with 15 bases between. CDR3 in amino acids: CASSPRGRFSNQPQHF. CDR3 nucleotide sequence: TGTGCCAGCAGCCCTAGAGGCAGATTCAGCAATCAGCCCCAGCATTTT. The full variable domain, completed using reference TRBV7-2 and TRBJ1-5, is GAGVSQSPSNKVTEKGKDVELRCDPISGHTALYWYRQSLGQGLEFLIYFQGNSAPDKSGLPSDRFSAERTGGSVSTLTIQRTQQEDSAVYLCASSPRGRFSNQPQHFGDGTRLSIL.

The chain is built from TRBV19 and TRBJ2-5, with 9 bases lining up with TRBD1. This CDR3 has 13 amino acids. V shed 5 bases and J 3 bases; nucleotides not matched to a gene: 1. Germline loops: CDR1 LNHDA, CDR2 SQIVND (reference sequence). The CDR3 here is CASSRTGEETQYF. Here the CDR3 DNA reads TGTGCCAGTAGTCGGACAGGGGAAGAGACCCAGTACTTC.

This clonotype has more than one count but fewer than ten. This rearrangement joins TRBV7-2 to TRBJ1-3; TRBD1 is a possible D gene (6 bases). V lost 5 bases and J lost 0, with 20 bases in between. This CDR3 region has 18 residues. CDR1 SGHTA and CDR2 FQGNSA come from the germline V gene. The CDR3 reads CASSPSLVDSVSGNTIYF. CDR3 sequence (DNA): TGTGCCAGCAGCCCTTCCCTTGTGGACAGCGTCTCTGGAAACACCATATATTTT.

The CDR3 is CASSTPRGTGPSSYEQYV. CDR3 nucleotides: TGTGCCAGCAGCACCCCCCGAGGGACAGGGCCGAGCTCCTACGAGCAGTACGTC. The J gene is TRBJ2-7, the V gene TRBV11-2; 9 bases map to TRBD1. V lost 5 bases and J lost 0; bases outside the gene matches: 14. This CDR3 has 18 amino acids. The germline gives CDR1 SGHAT, CDR2 FQNNGV.

The rearrangement joins TRBV7-9 to TRBJ1-2; TRBD1 matches 9 bases. The CDR3 sequence is 18 residues long. CDR1 is SEHNR and CDR2 is FQNEAQ in the germline V gene (reference sequence). Trimming removed 4 bases from V and 2 bases from J; junction bases left unmatched: 14. CDR3 DNA sequence: TGTGCCAGCAGCTCCCGAAACCAGACAGGGGGAGACAACTATGGCTACACCTTC. It is translated as CASSSRNQTGGDNYGYTF.

The chain's CDR3 is CASNSLIGSLNEQFF. The DNA of the CDR3 is TGTGCCAGCAACTCCCTTATCGGGAGCTTAAACGAGCAGTTCTTC. The J gene is TRBJ2-1, the V gene TRBV6-2 or TRBV6-3; TRBD2 might be the D (6 bases). The CDR3 contains 15 residues. The germline V and J ends were trimmed by 7 bases and 10 bases, with 23 bases remaining between them. Germline CDR1 reads MNHEY; CDR2 reads SVGEGT.

The chain combines TRBV28 with TRBJ1-4; D remains ambiguous. V lost 5 bases to trimming and J lost 8 bases, with 21 bases between them. CDR3 length: 16 amino acids. Germline values: CDR1 MDHEN, CDR2 SYDVKM. The DNA of the CDR3 is TGTGCCAGCAGTCCCCGCTGGCTAAGGGTAGGGGAAAAACTGTTTTTT. Amino acids: CASSPRWLRVGEKLFF.

V gene TRBV15 combines with J gene TRBJ1-5; D not certain. Germline CDR1 reads LNHNV; CDR2 reads YYDKDF (reference sequence). V was trimmed by 0 bases and J by 3 bases, leaving 15 bases between them. CDR3 length equals 17 residues. Written as DNA, the CDR3 is TGTGCCACCAGCAGAGAGCCGGGAAGCGGAGTCAATCAGCCCCAGCATTTT. Its protein product is CATSREPGSGVNQPQHF.

This sequence joins TRBV6-5 and TRBJ1-3; maybe TRBD1 (5 bases). The CDR3 sequence is 14 residues long. Germline CDR1 and CDR2: MNHEY and SVGAGI. V was shortened by 3 bases and J by 3 bases, with 9 bases between the two germline ends. The CDR3 is CASSYGHLGNTIYF. The CDR3 coding sequence is TGTGCCAGCAGTTATGGACATCTTGGAAACACCATATATTTT.

The J gene is TRBJ2-2, the V gene TRBV6-2 or TRBV6-3; D uncertain. The CDR3 spans 14 residues. Trimming shortened V by 2 bases and J by 1 base, and 5 bases separated the two germline ends. Germline CDR1 and CDR2: MNHEY and SVGEGT. The CDR3 region is CASSYVENTGELFF. The CDR3 DNA sequence: TGTGCCAGCAGTTACGTGGAGAACACCGGGGAGCTGTTTTTT.

This clonotype showed up just a few times. This chain uses TRBV7-6 with TRBJ2-7; D is uncertain. Germline lookup yields CDR1 SGHVS and CDR2 FNYEAQ. Trimming cost V 5 bases and J 2 bases, with 13 bases left between them. The CDR3 is made up of 14 amino acids. The CDR3 nucleotides read TGTGCCAGCAGCCAGCTCGCGGCTACCTACGAGCAGTACGTC. Protein: CASSQLAATYEQYV.

This rearrangement joins TRBV6-1 to TRBJ2-3, with D unresolved. Trimming removed 6 bases at V and 2 bases at J, with 9 bases between. The CDR3 spans 13 residues. Germline CDR1 and CDR2: MNHNS and SASEGT. The CDR3 protein is CASSLSHTDTQYF. In nucleotides, the CDR3 is TGTGCCAGCAGCCTCTCTCACACAGATACGCAGTATTTT.

In its sample, this clonotype was seen many times. The chain employs TRBV7-2 and TRBJ2-4; 15 nucleotides line up with TRBD2. Trimming at V came to 5 bases and at J to 3 bases, leaving 8 bases not matched to a gene. This CDR3 is built from 18 residues. The germline V gene encodes CDR1 SGHTA and CDR2 FQGNSA. In DNA, the CDR3 is TGTGCCAGCAGCCGGACTAGCGGGAGGGAGAGGGTCAAAAACATTCAGTACTTC. This encodes CASSRTSGRERVKNIQYF.

This clonotype was detected ten times or more. The chain uses TRBV7-2 and TRBJ1-2, with D possibly matching TRBD1 (5 bases). V gave up 1 base and J gave up 4 bases, with 13 bases separating them. There are 15 residues in the CDR3. CDR1 is SGHTA and CDR2 is FQGNSA in the germline V gene. The CDR3 is CASSLVQERGYGYTF. CDR3 coding DNA: TGTGCCAGCAGCTTAGTACAGGAGCGCGGCTATGGCTACACCTTC.

This chain connects TRBV7-2 to TRBJ2-5; TRBD2 matches 13 bases. This CDR3 contains 15 residues. In germline, CDR1 is SGHTA, CDR2 FQGNSA. Unmatched junction bases numbered 5, after V lost 6 bases and J lost 4 bases. The DNA of the CDR3 is TGTGCCAGCAGACTAGCGGGAGGGCCGGGAGAGACCCAGTACTTC. Translating gives CASRLAGGPGETQYF.

CDR3 bases: TGTGCCAGCAGGACCGGACAGAGCTCTGGAAACACCATATATTTT. Translation gives CASRTGQSSGNTIYF. The chain joins TRBV28 to TRBJ1-3, with D perhaps matching TRBD1 (6 bases). Germline CDR1 reads MDHEN; CDR2 reads SYDVKM. The CDR3 loop spans 15 amino acids. V was trimmed by 6 bases and J by 0 bases, leaving 12 bases between them.

This clonotype is a singleton in its sample. The chain combines TRBV19 with TRBJ1-1; D unclear. V was clipped by 7 bases and J by 2 bases, with 11 bases between them. The CDR3 totals 13 residues. Germline V CDR1 and CDR2: LNHDA, SQIVND (reference sequence). For the CDR3, the DNA is TGTGCCAGTAAACCACAGACTAACACTGAAGCTTTCTTT. This gives the protein CASKPQTNTEAFF. Supplemented by reference TRBV19 and TRBJ1-1, the full variable domain reads DGGITQSPKYLFRKEGQNVTLSCEQNLNHDAMYWYRQDPGQGLRLIYYSQIVNDFQKGDIAEGYSVSREKKESFPLTVTSAQKNPTAFYLCASKPQTNTEAFFGQGTRLTVV.

The chain is built from TRBV11-2 and TRBJ2-2, with 7 bases that match TRBD1. This CDR3 region has 16 residues. V gave up 8 bases and J gave up 0 bases; unmatched junction bases: 9. Germline V lookup: CDR1 SGHAT, CDR2 FQNNGV. CDR3 sequence (DNA): TGTGCCAGCCGAACATACAGGGGTCCGAACACCGGGGAGCTGTTTTTT. It encodes CASRTYRGPNTGELFF.

This clonotype was counted only a few times. V gene TRBV4-1 combines with J gene TRBJ2-7; TRBD2 agrees at 11 bases. J lost 2 bases, V lost 0 bases, and 6 bases had no gene match. CDR1 is MGHRA, CDR2 YSYEKL, per germline. The CDR3 spans 17 residues. In nucleotides, the CDR3 is TGCGCCAGCAGCCAAGATCAGGCTAGCGGGAGGCCCTACGAGCAGTACTTC. Residues: CASSQDQASGRPYEQYF.

This clonotype has only a few counts. J is TRBJ2-5 and V is TRBV20-1, with 11 bases that match TRBD2. V shed 3 bases and J 3 bases; nucleotides not matched to a gene: 3. The CDR3 loop spans 14 amino acids. Germline lookup yields CDR1 DFQATT and CDR2 SNEGSKA (reference sequence). The CDR3 protein is CSASLLAGEETQYF. DNA of the CDR3: TGCAGTGCTAGCTTACTAGCGGGAGAAGAGACCCAGTACTTC.

The CDR3 DNA is TGCAGTGCTAGAGAGGACAGGGGGCTGGGTGAGCAGTTCTTC. Encoded protein: CSAREDRGLGEQFF. V and J are TRBV20-1 and TRBJ2-1; 11 positions match TRBD1. The germline gives CDR1 DFQATT, CDR2 SNEGSKA (reference sequence). V gave up 0 bases and J gave up 9 bases; unmatched junction bases: 4. The CDR3 has 14 amino acids.

This clonotype was detected only a few times. This rearrangement joins TRBV28 to TRBJ1-5; maybe TRBD1 (5 bases). Per germline, CDR1 MDHEN and CDR2 SYDVKM. The V end lost 8 bases, the J end lost 6 bases, and 14 bases lay between the germline ends. The CDR3 covers 13 residues. CDR3 bases: TGTGCCAGCTGCGGGGGTATCGGTCAGCCCCAGCATTTT. Protein: CASCGGIGQPQHF.

The chain recombines TRBV7-2 with TRBJ2-1; D perhaps matches TRBD2 (6 bases). There are 14 residues in the CDR3. V lost 1 base and J 6 bases, leaving 10 bases between the germline ends. The germline V gene has CDR1 SGHTA and CDR2 FQGNSA. This CDR3 is CASSLGLVGNEQFF. In nucleotides, the CDR3 is TGTGCCAGCAGCTTAGGACTAGTAGGCAATGAGCAGTTCTTC.

V usage is TRBV10-1 and J usage is TRBJ2-5; a possible D gene is TRBD1 (6 bases). Trimming stripped 3 bases from V and 5 bases from J, with 13 bases between. Germline loops: CDR1 WNHNN, CDR2 SYGVQD (reference sequence). CDR3 length: 14 amino acids. CDR3 nucleotides: TGCGCCAGCAGTGACAGGGGTATCGTGGAGACCCAGTACTTC. Its translation is CASSDRGIVETQYF.

The chain has TRBV28 and TRBJ2-3; D not certain. The germline V and J ends were trimmed by 2 bases and 0 bases, with 6 bases remaining between them. Germline-derived CDR1 and CDR2 are MDHEN and SYDVKM. The CDR3 extends over 14 amino acids. For the CDR3, the DNA is TGTGCCAGCAGTTTACACCCTAGCACAGATACGCAGTATTTT. This encodes CASSLHPSTDTQYF.

The sample holds a few counts of this clonotype. In DNA, the CDR3 is TGTGCCAGCAGCTTAGCGCCATTTGACGAGCAGTACGTC. It codes for CASSLAPFDEQYV. The genes are TRBV7-2 and TRBJ2-7; D gene unclear. From germline, CDR1 is SGHTA and CDR2 FQGNSA. Trimming cost V 0 bases and J 5 bases, with 8 bases left between them. The CDR3 totals 13 residues.

The rearrangement uses TRBV5-1 and TRBJ1-2; D gene uncertain. The ends were cut back, 0 bases at V and 3 bases at J, with 12 bases in the middle. The germline V gene has CDR1 SGHRS and CDR2 YFSETQ. The CDR3 runs to 15 residues. CDR3 amino acids: CASSLETSYHYGYTF. In DNA form, the CDR3 reads TGCGCCAGCAGCTTGGAGACCTCATACCACTATGGCTACACCTTC. The variable domain in full, completed from reference TRBV5-1 and TRBJ1-2, reads KAGVTQTPRYLIKTRGQQVTLSCSPISGHRSVSWYQQTPGQGLQFLFEYFSETQRNKGNFPGRFSGRQFSNSRSEMNVSTLELGDSALYLCASSLETSYHYGYTFGSGTRLTVV.

This clonotype was seen more than once but under ten times. The J gene is TRBJ2-7, the V gene TRBV3-1; D gene ambiguous. This CDR3 contains 15 residues. Between the trimmed V and J ends, which lost 1 base and 1 base, there was a span of 11 bases. Germline loops: CDR1 LGHDT, CDR2 YNNKEL (reference sequence). Written as DNA, the CDR3 is TGTGCCAGCAGCCAAGTTCGGCTTATGTCCTACGAGCAGTACTTC. Translated, it gives CASSQVRLMSYEQYF.

The V call is TRBV6-4, the J call TRBJ1-6; D is unresolved. CDR3 length: 13 residues. Between the trimmed V and J ends, which lost 0 bases and 7 bases, there was a span of 4 bases. Looked up from germline, CDR1 is MRHNA and CDR2 is SNTAGT. This chain's CDR3 is CASSDSKNSPLHF. DNA of the CDR3: TGTGCCAGCAGTGACTCGAAGAATTCACCCCTCCACTTT.